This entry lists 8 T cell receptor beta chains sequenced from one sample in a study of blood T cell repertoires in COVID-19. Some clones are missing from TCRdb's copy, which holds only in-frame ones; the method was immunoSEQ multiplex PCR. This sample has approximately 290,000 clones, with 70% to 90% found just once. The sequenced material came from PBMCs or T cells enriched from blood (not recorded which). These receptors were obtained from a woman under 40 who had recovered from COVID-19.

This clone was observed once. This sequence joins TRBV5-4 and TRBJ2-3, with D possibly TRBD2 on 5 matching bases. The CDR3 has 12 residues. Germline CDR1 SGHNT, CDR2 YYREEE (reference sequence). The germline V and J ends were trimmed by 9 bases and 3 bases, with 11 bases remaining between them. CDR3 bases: TGTGCCATGACTAACCTAACAGATACGCAGTATTTT. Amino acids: CAMTNLTDTQYF.

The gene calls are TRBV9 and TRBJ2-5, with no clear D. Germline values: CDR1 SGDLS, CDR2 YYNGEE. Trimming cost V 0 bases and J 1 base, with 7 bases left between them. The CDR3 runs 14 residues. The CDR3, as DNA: TGTGCCAGCAGCGTAGGAGTCTTCCAAGAGACCCAGTACTTC. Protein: CASSVGVFQETQYF.

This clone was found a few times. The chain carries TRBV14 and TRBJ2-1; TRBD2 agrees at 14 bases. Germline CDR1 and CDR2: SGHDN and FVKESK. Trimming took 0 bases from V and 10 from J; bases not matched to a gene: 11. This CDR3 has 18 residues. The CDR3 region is CASSQDSWMGLAGVEQFF. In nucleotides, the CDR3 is TGTGCCAGCAGCCAAGATAGCTGGATGGGACTAGCGGGGGTGGAGCAGTTCTTC. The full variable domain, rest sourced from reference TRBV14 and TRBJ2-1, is EAGVTQFPSHSVIEKGQTVTLRCDPISGHDNLYWYRRVMGKEIKFLLHFVKESKQDESGMPNNRFLAERTGGTYSTLKVQPAELEDSGVYFCASSQDSWMGLAGVEQFFGPGTRLTVL.

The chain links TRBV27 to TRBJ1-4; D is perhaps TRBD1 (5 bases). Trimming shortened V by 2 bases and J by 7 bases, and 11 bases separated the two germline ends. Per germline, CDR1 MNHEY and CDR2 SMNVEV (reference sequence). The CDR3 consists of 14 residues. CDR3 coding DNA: TGTGCCAGCAGTTTACAGGTTAGGGGTGAAAAACTGTTTTTT. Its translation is CASSLQVRGEKLFF.

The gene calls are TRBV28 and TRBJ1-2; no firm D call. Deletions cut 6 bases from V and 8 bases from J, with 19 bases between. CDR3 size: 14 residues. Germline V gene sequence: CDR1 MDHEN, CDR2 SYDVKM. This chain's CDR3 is CASRPLPGWGGYTF. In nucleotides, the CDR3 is TGTGCCAGCAGACCCCTCCCGGGGTGGGGAGGCTACACCTTC.

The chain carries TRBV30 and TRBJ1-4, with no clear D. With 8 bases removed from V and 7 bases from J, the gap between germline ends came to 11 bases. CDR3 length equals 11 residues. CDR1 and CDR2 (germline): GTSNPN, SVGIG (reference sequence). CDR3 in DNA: TGTGCCATTGGACTGGGTGAAAAACTGTTTTTT. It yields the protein CAIGLGEKLFF.

For the CDR3, the DNA is TGTGCCAGCAGACCTCGACAGGGGACTGAAGCTTTCTTT. Translating it yields CASRPRQGTEAFF. V usage is TRBV2 and J usage is TRBJ1-1, with TRBD1 matching 8 bases. Germline assignment: CDR1 SNHLY and CDR2 FYNNEI. This CDR3 region has 13 residues. J lost 5 bases, V lost 6 bases, and 5 bases had no gene match.

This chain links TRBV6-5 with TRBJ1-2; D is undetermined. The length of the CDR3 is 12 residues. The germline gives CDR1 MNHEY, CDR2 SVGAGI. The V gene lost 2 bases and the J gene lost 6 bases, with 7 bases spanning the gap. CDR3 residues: CASSYEGDGYTF. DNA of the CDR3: TGTGCCAGCAGTTACGAGGGCGATGGCTACACCTTC.